One and the same sample provided the 17 T cell receptor beta chains below, sequenced in a study of T-cell memory formation after mild COVID-19. TCRdb re-called the 5' RACE reads with MiXCR, one entry per CDR3 protein. The sample shows about 30,000 distinct CDR3 sequences, 9.5% to 15% of them seen only once. Sequenced input: PBMCs or a T cell subset sorted from them (not recorded which). These receptors were taken from an adult woman who had mild COVID-19 (a few samples of this study predate the infection). Cell type and time point are not known.

This clonotype occurred many times. The chain uses TRBV19 and TRBJ1-1; no definite D call. The CDR3 consists of 12 residues. Trimming took off 4 bases at V and 3 bases at J, with 6 bases between the two ends. Looked up from germline, CDR1 is LNHDA and CDR2 is SQIVND (reference sequence). CDR3 sequence reads: CASSKGYTEAFF. The CDR3 DNA reads TGTGCCAGTAGTAAGGGTTACACTGAAGCTTTCTTT.

This clonotype came up many times. V usage is TRBV3-1 and J usage is TRBJ1-2; weak D call: TRBD1 (5 bases). The CDR3 runs to 13 residues. Germline values: CDR1 LGHDT, CDR2 YNNKEL (reference sequence). Trimming stripped 4 bases from V and 6 bases from J, with 12 bases between. The CDR3 DNA follows: TGTGCCAGCAGCCTGGGTCCAGGGAATGGCTACACCTTC. Its translation is CASSLGPGNGYTF.

This clonotype was detected ten times or more. The chain recombines TRBV2 with TRBJ1-2; no clear D gene. This CDR3 is built from 12 residues. Between the trimmed V and J ends, which lost 2 bases and 8 bases, there was a span of 9 bases. Germline CDR1 reads SNHLY; CDR2 reads FYNNEI. The CDR3 sequence: CASSEIKFGYTF. The CDR3 DNA reads as TGTGCCAGCAGTGAAATTAAGTTCGGCTACACCTTC.

This clonotype was counted ten times or more. V gene TRBV7-3 combines with J gene TRBJ1-6; TRBD1 agrees at 7 bases. The CDR3 is 16 amino acids. The germline gives CDR1 SGHTA, CDR2 FQGTGA. V lost 5 bases to trimming and J lost 4 bases; unmatched junction nucleotides: 8. The CDR3 DNA is TGTGCCAGCAGCCCAGAACCGGGACAGTATAATTCACCCCTCCACTTT. Protein sequence: CASSPEPGQYNSPLHF.

The rearrangement uses TRBV6-5 and TRBJ2-3; maybe TRBD2 (5 bases). This CDR3 contains 16 residues. CDR1 and CDR2 from the germline V gene are MNHEY and SVGAGI. V gave up 6 bases and J gave up 0 bases, with 16 bases separating them. This CDR3 reads CASRYKDWPSTDTQYF. The CDR3 DNA follows: TGTGCCAGCAGGTACAAGGACTGGCCCAGCACAGATACGCAGTATTTT.

In this sample, this clonotype turned up many times. This chain connects TRBV27 to TRBJ2-7; 9 bases are shared with TRBD1. The CDR3 spans 15 residues. The V segment lost 6 bases and the J segment 4 bases; nucleotides outside the gene matches: 10. The germline V gene encodes CDR1 MNHEY and CDR2 SMNVEV (reference sequence). The CDR3 is CASSRSGQGIYEQYF. For the CDR3, the DNA is TGTGCCAGCAGCCGATCCGGACAGGGGATATACGAGCAGTACTTC.

This clonotype was seen many times. The rearrangement uses TRBV3-1 and TRBJ2-7, with D possibly TRBD1 on 6 matching bases. This CDR3 is built from 16 residues. V lost 2 bases to trimming and J lost 2 bases, with 16 bases between them. Per the germline V gene, CDR1 is LGHDT and CDR2 is YNNKEL (reference sequence). CDR3 DNA sequence: TGTGCCAGCAGCCAATCTCACAGAACAGGGCCCTACGAGCAGTACTTC. It translates to CASSQSHRTGPYEQYF.

The chain is built from TRBV3-1 and TRBJ2-5; TRBD2 is a possible D gene (6 bases). V was cut by 1 base and J by 2 bases, with 17 bases left in between. CDR1 LGHDT and CDR2 YNNKEL come from the germline V gene (reference sequence). CDR3 length: 17 residues. In DNA form, the CDR3 reads TGTGCCAGCAGCCAAGTAGTGATAGCGGTGTCACAAGAGACCCAGTACTTC. The encoded protein is CASSQVVIAVSQETQYF.

This clonotype was counted many times. The chain recombines TRBV24-1 with TRBJ2-3; 9 positions agree with TRBD2. The CDR3 loop spans 19 amino acids. Germline CDR1 is KGHDR and CDR2 is SFDVKD. The J segment lost 0 bases and the V segment lost 4 bases, leaving 13 bases of the junction unmatched. In DNA, the CDR3 is TGTGCCACCAGTGAAGTAGCGGGGGCCCTTCAACCTAGCACAGATACGCAGTATTTT. Residues: CATSEVAGALQPSTDTQYF.

This clonotype has ten or more counts. V usage is TRBV4-1 and J usage is TRBJ1-2; D is ambiguous. Germline V CDR1 and CDR2: MGHRA, YSYEKL. There are 12 residues in the CDR3. V was trimmed by 0 bases and J by 8 bases, leaving 7 bases between them. CDR3 in DNA: TGCGCCAGCAGCCAAGATTTAGAAGGCTACACCTTC. Its translation is CASSQDLEGYTF.

This clonotype was found a few times. The chain is built from TRBV19 and TRBJ2-1, with 9 bases identical to TRBD1. Germline V lookup: CDR1 LNHDA, CDR2 SQIVND (reference sequence). The CDR3 is 15 amino acids. V lost 3 bases and J lost 8; bases outside the gene matches: 8. CDR3 sequence (DNA): TGTGCCAGTAGTATCGGGACAGGGAAGGGTGATGAGCAGTTCTTC. Its protein product is CASSIGTGKGDEQFF.

V is TRBV5-1 and J is TRBJ2-5, with D possibly called TRBD1 or TRBD2 (5 bases each). Trimming pared 2 bases from V and 3 bases from J, leaving 11 bases between. Germline lookup yields CDR1 SGHRS and CDR2 YFSETQ. This CDR3 comprises 14 residues. CDR3 bases: TGCGCCAGCAGCTTCGGGACGGAGAAAGAGACCCAGTACTTC. It is translated as CASSFGTEKETQYF.

This clonotype was counted many times. The chain carries TRBV12-3 or TRBV12-4 and TRBJ1-3, with 9 bases aligning to TRBD1. The junction had 3 bases not matched to a gene; V was cut back by 5 bases and J by 4 bases. This CDR3 has 14 residues. This chain's CDR3 is CASSPGQGGNTIYF. The CDR3 bases are TGTGCCAGCAGTCCGGGACAGGGCGGAAACACCATATATTTT.

There are many counts of this clonotype. V and J are TRBV7-2 and TRBJ2-1, with a tentative D call TRBD1 (6 bases). This CDR3 region has 13 residues. Germline CDR1 reads SGHTA; CDR2 reads FQGNSA. Trimming stripped 2 bases from V and 9 bases from J, with 11 bases between. CDR3 loop: CASSLTGYSEQFF. As DNA, the CDR3 is TGTGCCAGCAGCTTAACAGGGTATTCTGAGCAGTTCTTC.

This clonotype was detected ten times or more. The V and J genes are TRBV6-2 or TRBV6-3 and TRBJ1-6, with 10 bases matching TRBD1. J gave up 6 bases and V 5 bases, and 7 bases lay outside the gene matches. The CDR3 sequence is 16 residues long. CDR1 and CDR2 (germline): MNHEY, SVGEGT. DNA for the CDR3: TGTGCCAGCAGTCCGCGGGACAGGGGTGTTAATTCACCCCTCCACTTT. Amino acid sequence: CASSPRDRGVNSPLHF.

Ten or more counts support this clonotype. The J gene is TRBJ1-6, the V gene TRBV30, with a weak D call TRBD1 (6 bases). V lost 4 bases and J lost 5, with 9 bases in between. The CDR3 is 13 amino acids. The germline CDR1 and CDR2 sequences are GTSNPN and SVGIG (reference sequence). As DNA, the CDR3 is TGTGCCTGGAAGGACAGCAATAATTCACCCCTCCACTTT. Amino acid sequence: CAWKDSNNSPLHF.

The genes are TRBV25-1 and TRBJ1-1; tentative D call: TRBD1 (5 bases). The V and J ends lost 1 base and 3 bases respectively, with 12 bases between them. There are 15 residues in the CDR3. CDR1 and CDR2 from the germline V gene are MGHDK and SYGVNS. Here the CDR3 DNA reads TGTGCCAGCAGTGAATCTCTGGGGCCTGACACTGAAGCTTTCTTT. Its translation is CASSESLGPDTEAFF.